This entry is about one T cell receptor (beta chain). The source of the sample is a study of shared clonotypes between healthy human individuals. The data were produced by immunoSEQ multiplex PCR, yet TCRdb's version contains in-frame clones alone and is incomplete. The sample holds about 2.4 million clones, approximately 94% seen once. V dropped 7 bases and J dropped 2; count of bases not matched to a gene: 8. The CDR3 covers 13 residues. In germline, CDR1 is SQVTM, CDR2 ANQGSEA. The material sequenced was naive CD4+ T cells from PBMCs. Stated subset: CD45RA+ positively selected. This receptor was taken from a man aged 18 to 35 in good health. Some clones in this sample may be carry-over from other donors' samples. The chain joins TRBV29-1 to TRBJ2-7; 7 bases are a match to TRBD1. CDR3 loop: CSARQGWTYEQYF. The CDR3 DNA is TGCAGCGCACGACAGGGATGGACCTACGAGCAGTACTTC.